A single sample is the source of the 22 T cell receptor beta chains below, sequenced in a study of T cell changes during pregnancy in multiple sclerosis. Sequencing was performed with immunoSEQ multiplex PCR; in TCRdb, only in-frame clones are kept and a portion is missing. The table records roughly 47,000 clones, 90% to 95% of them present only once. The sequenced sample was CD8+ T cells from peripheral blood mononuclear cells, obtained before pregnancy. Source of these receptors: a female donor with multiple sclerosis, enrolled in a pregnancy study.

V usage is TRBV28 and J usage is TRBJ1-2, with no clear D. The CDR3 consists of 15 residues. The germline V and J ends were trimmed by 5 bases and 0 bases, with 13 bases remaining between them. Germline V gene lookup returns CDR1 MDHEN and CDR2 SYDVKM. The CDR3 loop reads CASSRVREANYGYTF. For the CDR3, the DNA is TGTGCCAGCAGTCGGGTGCGGGAAGCTAACTATGGCTACACCTTC.

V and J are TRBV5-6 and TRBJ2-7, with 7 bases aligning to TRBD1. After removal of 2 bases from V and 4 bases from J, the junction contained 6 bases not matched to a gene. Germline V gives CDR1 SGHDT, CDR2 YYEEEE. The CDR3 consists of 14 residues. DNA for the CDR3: TGTGCCAGCAGCTTAGGGACAGCCAAATACGAGCAGTACTTC. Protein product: CASSLGTAKYEQYF.

The CDR3 region is CSAILPDREDYGYTF. The CDR3 DNA follows: TGCAGCGCTATACTACCCGACAGGGAGGACTATGGCTACACCTTC. The genes are TRBV29-1 and TRBJ1-2, with 7 bases fitting TRBD1. The trim removed 7 bases at V and 3 bases at J, leaving 14 bases unmatched. This CDR3 is 15 amino acids long. Germline loops: CDR1 SQVTM, CDR2 ANQGSEA. The entire variable domain, with the rest obtained from reference TRBV29-1 and TRBJ1-2, is as follows: SAVISQKPSRDICQRGTSLTIQCQVDSQVTMMFWYRQQPGQSLTLIATANQGSEATYESGFVIDKFPISRPNLTFSTLTVSNMSPEDSSIYLCSAILPDREDYGYTFGSGTRLTVV.

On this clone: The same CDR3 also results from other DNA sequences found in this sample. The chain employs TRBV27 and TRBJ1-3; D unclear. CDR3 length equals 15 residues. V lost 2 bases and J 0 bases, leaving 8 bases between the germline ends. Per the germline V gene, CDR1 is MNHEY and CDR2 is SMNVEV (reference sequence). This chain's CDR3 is CASSLRGGSGNTIYF. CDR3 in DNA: TGTGCCAGCAGTTTAAGAGGAGGCTCTGGAAACACCATATATTTT.

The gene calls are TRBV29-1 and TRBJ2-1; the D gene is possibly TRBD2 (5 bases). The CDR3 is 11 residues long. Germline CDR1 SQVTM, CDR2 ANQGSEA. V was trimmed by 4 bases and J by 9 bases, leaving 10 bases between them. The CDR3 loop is CSVGRVPEQFF. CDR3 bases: TGCAGCGTTGGGCGGGTTCCTGAGCAGTTCTTC.

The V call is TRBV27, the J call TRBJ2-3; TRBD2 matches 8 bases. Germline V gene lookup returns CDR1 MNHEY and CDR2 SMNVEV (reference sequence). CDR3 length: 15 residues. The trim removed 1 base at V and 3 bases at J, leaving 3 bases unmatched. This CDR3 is CASSLFASGTDTQYF. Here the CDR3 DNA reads TGTGCCAGCAGTTTATTCGCTAGCGGGACAGATACGCAGTATTTT.

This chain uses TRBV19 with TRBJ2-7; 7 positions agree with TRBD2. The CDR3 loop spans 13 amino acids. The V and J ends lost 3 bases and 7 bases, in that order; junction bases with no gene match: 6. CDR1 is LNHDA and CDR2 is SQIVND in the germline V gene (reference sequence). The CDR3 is CASSMDQGGEQYF. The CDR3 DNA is TGTGCCAGTAGTATGGATCAGGGAGGGGAGCAGTACTTC.

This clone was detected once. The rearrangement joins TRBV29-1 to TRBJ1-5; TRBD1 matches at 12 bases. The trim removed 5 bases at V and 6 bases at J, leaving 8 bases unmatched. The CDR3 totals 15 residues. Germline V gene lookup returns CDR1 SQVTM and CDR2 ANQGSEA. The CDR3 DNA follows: TGCAGCGTTCAAGCGGGACAGGGGGCTTCTCAGCCCCAGCATTTT. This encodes CSVQAGQGASQPQHF.

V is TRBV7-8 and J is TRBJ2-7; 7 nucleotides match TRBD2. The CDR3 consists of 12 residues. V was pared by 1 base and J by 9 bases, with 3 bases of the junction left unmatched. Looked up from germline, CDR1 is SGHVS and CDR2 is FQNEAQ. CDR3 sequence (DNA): TGTGCCAGCAGCTTAGGGGGGGGACTGCAGTACTTC. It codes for CASSLGGGLQYF. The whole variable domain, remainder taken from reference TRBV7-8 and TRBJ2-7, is GAGVSQSPRYKVAKRGQDVALRCDPISGHVSLFWYQQALGQGPEFLTYFQNEAQLDKSGLPSDRFFAERPEGSVSTLKIQRTQQEDSAVYLCASSLGGGLQYFGPGTRLTVT.

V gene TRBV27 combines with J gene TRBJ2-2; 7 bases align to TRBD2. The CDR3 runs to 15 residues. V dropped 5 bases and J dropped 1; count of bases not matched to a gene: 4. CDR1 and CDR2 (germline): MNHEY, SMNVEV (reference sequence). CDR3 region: CASSVAGLNTGELFF. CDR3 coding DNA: TGTGCCAGCAGTGTAGCGGGTTTGAACACCGGGGAGCTGTTTTTT.

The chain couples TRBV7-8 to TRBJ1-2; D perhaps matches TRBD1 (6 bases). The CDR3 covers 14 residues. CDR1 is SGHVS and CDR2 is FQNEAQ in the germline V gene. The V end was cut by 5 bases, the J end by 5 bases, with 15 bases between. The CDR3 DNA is TGTGCCAGCAGCCCTATGGACAGTCCATATGGCTACACCTTC. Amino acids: CASSPMDSPYGYTF.

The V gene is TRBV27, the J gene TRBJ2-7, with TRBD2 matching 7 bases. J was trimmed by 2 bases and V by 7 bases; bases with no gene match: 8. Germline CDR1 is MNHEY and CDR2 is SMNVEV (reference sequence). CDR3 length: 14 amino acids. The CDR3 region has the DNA TGTGCCAGCACCCCGAGGGGAGGGCCCTACGAGCAGTACTTC. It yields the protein CASTPRGGPYEQYF.

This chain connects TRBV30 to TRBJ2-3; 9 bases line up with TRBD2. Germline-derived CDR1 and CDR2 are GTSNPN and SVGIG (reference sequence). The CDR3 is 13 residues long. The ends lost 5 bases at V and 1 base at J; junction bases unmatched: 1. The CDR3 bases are TGTGCCTGGGAGCGGGAGGGCACAGATACGCAGTATTTT. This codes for CAWEREGTDTQYF.

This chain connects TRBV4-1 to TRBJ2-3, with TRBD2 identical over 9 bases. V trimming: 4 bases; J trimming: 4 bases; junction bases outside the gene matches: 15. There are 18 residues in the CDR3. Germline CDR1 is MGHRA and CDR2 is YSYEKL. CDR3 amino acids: CASSRYPGLAGPPDTQYF. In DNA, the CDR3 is TGCGCCAGCAGCCGGTACCCTGGCCTAGCGGGACCCCCAGATACGCAGTATTTT.

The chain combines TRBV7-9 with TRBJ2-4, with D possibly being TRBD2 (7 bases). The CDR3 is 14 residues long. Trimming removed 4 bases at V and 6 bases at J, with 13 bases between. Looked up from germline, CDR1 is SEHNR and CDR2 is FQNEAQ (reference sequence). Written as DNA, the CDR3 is TGTGCCAGCAGCTCGGGGGGACAAATAAACATTCAGTACTTC. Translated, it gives CASSSGGQINIQYF.

This CDR3 reads CASSLGGSYEQYF. DNA for the CDR3: TGTGCCAGCAGTTTAGGAGGATCTTACGAGCAGTACTTC. The rearrangement joins TRBV28 to TRBJ2-7; tentative D call: TRBD2 (5 bases). V was cut by 2 bases and J by 4 bases, with 9 bases left in between. Germline lookup yields CDR1 MDHEN and CDR2 SYDVKM. This CDR3 region has 13 residues.

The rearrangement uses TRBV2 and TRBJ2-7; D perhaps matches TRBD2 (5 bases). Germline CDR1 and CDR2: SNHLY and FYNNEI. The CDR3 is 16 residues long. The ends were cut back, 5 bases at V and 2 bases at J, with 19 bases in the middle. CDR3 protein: CASSHPTGGRPYEQYF. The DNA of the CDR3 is TGTGCCAGCAGTCACCCGACTGGAGGTCGACCCTACGAGCAGTACTTC.

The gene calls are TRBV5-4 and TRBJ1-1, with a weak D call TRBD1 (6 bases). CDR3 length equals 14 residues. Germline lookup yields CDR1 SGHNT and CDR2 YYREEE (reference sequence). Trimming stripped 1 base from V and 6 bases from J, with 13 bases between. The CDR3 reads CASSLKQGGAEAFF. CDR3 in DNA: TGTGCCAGCAGCTTGAAACAGGGAGGGGCTGAAGCTTTCTTT.

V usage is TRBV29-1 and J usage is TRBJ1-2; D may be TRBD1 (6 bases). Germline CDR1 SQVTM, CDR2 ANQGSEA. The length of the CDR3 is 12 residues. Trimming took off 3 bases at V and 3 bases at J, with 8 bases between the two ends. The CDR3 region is CSVEAGDYGYTF. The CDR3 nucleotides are TGCAGCGTTGAGGCAGGGGACTATGGCTACACCTTC.

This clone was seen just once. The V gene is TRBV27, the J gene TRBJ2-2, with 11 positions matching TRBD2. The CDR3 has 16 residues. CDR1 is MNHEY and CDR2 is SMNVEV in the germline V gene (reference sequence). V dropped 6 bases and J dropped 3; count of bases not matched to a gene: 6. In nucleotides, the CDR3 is TGTGCCAGCAGCGCCCTTAGCGGGAGGGACACCGGGGAGCTGTTTTTT. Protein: CASSALSGRDTGELFF.

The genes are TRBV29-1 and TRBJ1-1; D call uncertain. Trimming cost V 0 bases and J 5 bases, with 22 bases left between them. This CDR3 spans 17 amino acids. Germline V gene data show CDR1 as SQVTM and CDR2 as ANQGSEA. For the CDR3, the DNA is TGCAGCGTTGAAGATGGAAAGCTGAGGACGGCGGGAACTGAAGCTTTCTTT. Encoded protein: CSVEDGKLRTAGTEAFF.

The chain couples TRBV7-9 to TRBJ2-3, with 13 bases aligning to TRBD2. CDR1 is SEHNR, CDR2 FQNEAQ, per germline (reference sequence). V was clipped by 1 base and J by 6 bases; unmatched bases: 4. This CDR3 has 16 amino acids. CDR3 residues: CASSLGTSGRADTQYF. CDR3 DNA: TGTGCCAGCAGCTTAGGGACTAGCGGGAGAGCGGATACGCAGTATTTT.